The present TCR beta chain was sequenced within a study of neurological immune-mediated disorders. TCRdb reprocessed the 5' RACE reads with MiXCR, giving one entry per CDR3 protein. The sample consists of 55,000 or so distinct CDR3 sequences, 4.2% of them appearing once. There are 14 residues in the CDR3. Looked up from germline, CDR1 is MDHEN and CDR2 is SYDVKM. Trimming stripped 7 bases from V and 1 base from J, with 8 bases between. Sequences were obtained from PBMCs. V gene TRBV28 combines with J gene TRBJ2-6, with D uncertain. This clonotype was sampled from a man in his fifties or sixties with multiple sclerosis. CDR3 loop: CASMKVSGANVLTF. CDR3 nucleotides: TGTGCCAGCATGAAGGTTTCTGGGGCCAACGTCCTGACTTTC. The full variable domain, rest sourced from reference TRBV28 and TRBJ2-6, is DVKVTQSSRYLVKRTGEKVFLECVQDMDHENMFWYRQDPGLGLRLIYFSYDVKMKEKGDIPEGYSVSREKKERFSLILESASTNQTSMYLCASMKVSGANVLTFGAGSRLTVL.